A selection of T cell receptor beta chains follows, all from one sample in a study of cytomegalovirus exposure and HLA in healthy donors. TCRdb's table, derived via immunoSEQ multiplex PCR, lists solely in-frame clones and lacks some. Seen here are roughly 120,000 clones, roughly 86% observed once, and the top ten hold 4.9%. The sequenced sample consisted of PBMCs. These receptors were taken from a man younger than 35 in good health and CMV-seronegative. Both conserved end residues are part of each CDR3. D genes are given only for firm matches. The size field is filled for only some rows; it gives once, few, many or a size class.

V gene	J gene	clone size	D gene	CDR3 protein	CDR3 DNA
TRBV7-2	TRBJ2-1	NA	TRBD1	CASKRDRNYNEQFF	TGTGCCAGTAAAAGGGACAGGAATTACAATGAGCAGTTCTTC
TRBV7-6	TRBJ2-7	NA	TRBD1	CASSRGQGDWEQYF	TGTGCCAGCAGCCGGGGACAGGGGGACTGGGAGCAGTACTTC
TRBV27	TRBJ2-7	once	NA	CASSPFDRTTYEQYF	TGTGCCAGCAGTCCCTTTGACAGGACCACCTACGAGCAGTACTTC
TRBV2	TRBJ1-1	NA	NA	CASSEASGNTEAFF	TGTGCCAGCAGTGAGGCAAGCGGAAACACTGAAGCTTTCTTT
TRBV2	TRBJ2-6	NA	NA	CASRTGLSGANVLTF	TGTGCCAGCAGAACAGGGCTCTCTGGGGCCAACGTCCTGACTTTC
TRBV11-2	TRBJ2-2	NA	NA	CASSLGGRGPTGELFF	TGTGCCAGCAGCTTAGGAGGCAGGGGTCCCACCGGGGAGCTGTTTTTT
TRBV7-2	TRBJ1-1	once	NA	CASSLIARGTNTEAFF	TGTGCCAGCAGCTTAATAGCTCGGGGGACGAACACTGAAGCTTTCTTT
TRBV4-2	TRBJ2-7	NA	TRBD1	CASSLWRSGTGEVLGPHEQYF	TGTGCCAGCAGCCTATGGAGATCCGGGACAGGGGAGGTTCTAGGTCCTCACGAGCAGTACTTC
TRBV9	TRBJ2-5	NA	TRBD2	CASSVLAGFGQETQYF	TGTGCCAGCAGCGTCCTAGCGGGGTTCGGTCAAGAGACCCAGTACTTC
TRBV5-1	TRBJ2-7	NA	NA	CASSPTGKGGKKSYEQYF	TGCGCCAGCAGCCCTACAGGGAAGGGGGGGAAAAAGTCCTACGAGCAGTACTTC
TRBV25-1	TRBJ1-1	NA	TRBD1	CASSAGDSRPFF	TGTGCCAGCAGTGCGGGGGACAGCCGGCCTTTCTTT
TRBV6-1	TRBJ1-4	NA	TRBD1	CASRHPGTGFEKLFF	TGTGCCAGCAGGCACCCCGGGACAGGGTTTGAAAAACTGTTTTTT
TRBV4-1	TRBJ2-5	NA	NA	CASSMAAPQETQYF	TGCGCCAGCAGCATGGCGGCTCCCCAAGAGACCCAGTACTTC
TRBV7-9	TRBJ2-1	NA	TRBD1	CASSLRTGFNEQFF	TGTGCCAGCAGCTTACGGACAGGGTTCAATGAGCAGTTCTTC
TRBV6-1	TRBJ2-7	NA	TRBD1	CASWDRASEQYF	TGTGCCAGCTGGGACAGGGCGAGCGAGCAGTACTTC